The entry below gives a single TCR beta chain sequence along with its context. Antigen unknown. The record originates from a study of shared clonotypes between healthy human individuals. Whole-study findings and limits: Blood was the only sampled material, and tissue repertoires likely differ.

Genomic DNA of each subset was evenly split across several immunoSEQ plates. The table came from immunoSEQ multiplex PCR; TCRdb's copy has only in-frame clones and leaves some out. There are approximately 98,000 clones in the sample; under 70% occur only once, and roughly 22% lies in the top ten. The sample comprised memory CD8+ T cells sorted from blood. As for subset: CD45RO+ cells pooled with CCR7-negative TemRA cells. The clonotype originates from a woman in her 30s in good health.

CDR3 in amino acids: CASSVGPSGGLGDIQYF. The DNA of the CDR3 is TGTGCCAGCAGCGTAGGCCCGTCAGGGGGTCTGGGGGACATTCAGTACTTC. The gene calls are TRBV9 and TRBJ2-4; TRBD1 aligns across 7 bases. Germline V gene lookup returns CDR1 SGDLS and CDR2 YYNGEE. V shed 0 bases, J shed 8 bases, and the junction held 14 bases outside the gene matches. The CDR3 loop spans 17 amino acids.